The 9 T cell receptor beta chains presented below share a single source sample, sequenced in a study of cytomegalovirus exposure and HLA in healthy donors. It was with 60 Vbeta and 13 Jbeta primers that the PCR ran. Assay used: immunoSEQ multiplex PCR; TCRdb lists only in-frame clones, some missing. The sample shows about 240,000 clones, 81% of them seen only once. Material for sequencing was PBMCs. The source of these receptors is a woman in her sixties in good health and CMV-seropositive.

As concerns this clone: This specimen includes other DNA sequences encoding the same CDR3. The chain joins TRBV6-6 to TRBJ2-7; 9 bases agree with TRBD2. The CDR3 sequence is 15 residues long. Germline V CDR1 and CDR2: MNHNY, SVGAGI (reference sequence). Trimming at V came to 5 bases and at J to 7 bases, leaving 12 bases not matched to a gene. CDR3 loop: CASSTLGGRGGEQYF. In DNA, the CDR3 is TGTGCCAGCAGTACCCTTGGCGGGAGGGGAGGAGAGCAGTACTTC.

J is TRBJ1-5 and V is TRBV2, with 7 bases aligning to TRBD1. From germline, CDR1 is SNHLY and CDR2 FYNNEI. V shed 4 bases and J 2 bases; nucleotides not matched to a gene: 5. The CDR3 totals 15 residues. DNA for the CDR3: TGTGCCAGCAGTGGATCTACAGGGGGCAATCAGCCCCAGCATTTT. As protein: CASSGSTGGNQPQHF.

J is TRBJ2-1 and V is TRBV15; TRBD1 matches 9 bases. Germline values: CDR1 LNHNV, CDR2 YYDKDF (reference sequence). The CDR3 totals 16 residues. J was trimmed by 1 base and V by 5 bases; bases with no gene match: 6. CDR3 residues: CATSGVGTGSYNEQFF. The CDR3, as DNA: TGTGCCACCAGCGGTGTAGGGACAGGGTCCTACAATGAGCAGTTCTTC.

The sample holds a few counts of this clone. The chain uses TRBV29-1 and TRBJ2-7; perhaps TRBD1 as D (5 bases). The CDR3 sequence is 14 residues long. Trimming took 6 bases from V and 5 from J, leaving 20 bases between them. Germline CDR1 SQVTM, CDR2 ANQGSEA. The CDR3, as DNA: TGCAGCGTCGGAGACTCGCAGGGTGGGAACGAGCAGTACTTC. This codes for CSVGDSQGGNEQYF.

In nucleotides, the CDR3 is TGTGCCAGCAGCGACGGGACACCGTTCCTTTATAGCAATCAGCCCCAGCATTTT. The encoded protein is CASSDGTPFLYSNQPQHF. The V and J genes are TRBV2 and TRBJ1-5; maybe TRBD1 (6 bases). The V gene's germline CDR1 is SNHLY and CDR2 FYNNEI. V dropped 6 bases and J dropped 0 bases, with 21 bases sitting between them. The CDR3 totals 18 residues.

This chain connects TRBV9 to TRBJ2-1; the match to TRBD2 covers 8 bases. Germline V lookup: CDR1 SGDLS, CDR2 YYNGEE. This CDR3 has 13 amino acids. The trim removed 3 bases at V and 6 bases at J, leaving 2 bases unmatched. CDR3 bases: TGTGCCAGCAGCGGTAGCGGGACCAATGAGCAGTTCTTC. The encoded protein is CASSGSGTNEQFF.

This chain connects TRBV28 to TRBJ2-7; 7 bases are shared with TRBD2. Germline loops: CDR1 MDHEN, CDR2 SYDVKM. J gave up 2 bases and V 4 bases, and 17 bases lay outside the gene matches. This CDR3 comprises 18 residues. CDR3 DNA: TGTGCCAGCAGTTCAGGACGTACCTATACCGGGACTACCTACGAGCAGTACTTC. Protein product: CASSSGRTYTGTTYEQYF.

The V gene is TRBV4-2, the J gene TRBJ2-1; TRBD2 matches at 10 bases. This CDR3 contains 16 residues. The germline V gene encodes CDR1 LGHNA and CDR2 YNFKEQ. J was trimmed by 6 bases and V by 0 bases; bases with no gene match: 5. This CDR3 is CASSQEPGLASNEQFF. In DNA, the CDR3 is TGTGCCAGCAGCCAAGAACCGGGACTAGCGAGCAATGAGCAGTTCTTC.

CDR3 sequence: CASSPRGYTGTDTQYF. CDR3 in DNA: TGTGCCAGCAGCCCCCGCGGTTATACTGGCACAGATACGCAGTATTTT. The rearrangement joins TRBV9 to TRBJ2-3; unclear D gene. There are 16 residues in the CDR3. The ends were cut back, 4 bases at V and 1 base at J, with 16 bases in the middle. Germline CDR1 and CDR2: SGDLS and YYNGEE.